The source of this T cell receptor (beta chain) is a study of cytomegalovirus exposure and HLA in healthy donors. Broader study findings: The study listed some 160 cytomegalovirus-associated TCR beta chains. The tendency of first-cohort TCR clusters to co-occur in the 120 or so validation repertoires was identified by a subsequent analysis.

Turning to this clone: The antigen remains undetermined.

The CDR3 sequence is 14 residues long. From germline, CDR1 is SGHTA and CDR2 FQGTGA. Trimming stripped 0 bases from V and 6 bases from J, with 9 bases between. Clones were sequenced by immunoSEQ multiplex PCR, and TCRdb holds only the in-frame ones, with some missing. Of 90,000 to 120,000 clones listed, over 75% are singletons. The chain couples TRBV7-3 to TRBJ2-1; D gene uncertain. Material for sequencing was PBMCs. The clonotype originates from a woman in her late teens or twenties in good health and CMV-seronegative. In nucleotides, the CDR3 is TGTGCCAGCAGCTTAACGTATGCTAGCAATGAGCAGTTCTTC. This gives the protein CASSLTYASNEQFF.